This T cell receptor beta chain originates from a study of T cell responses to AZD1222 COVID-19 vaccine. This table comes from immunoSEQ multiplex PCR, and its TCRdb copy is limited to in-frame clones, with some not included. Among about 110,000 clones, roughly 90% were seen once, and the ten largest hold approximately 7%. The V gene's germline CDR1 is LGHNA and CDR2 YSLEER. The CDR3 is 16 amino acids. Trimming removed 0 bases from V and 3 bases from J; junction bases left unmatched: 3. Whole-study findings and limits: After two AZD1222 doses, spike-specific TCR breadth and depth rose versus day 0. Only a handful of AZD1222 recipients were seropositive at baseline. Most donors were white British and more were female, and clonal diversity was possibly underestimated.

As regards this clone: Its specificity is not known.

This sequence joins TRBV4-3 and TRBJ2-1, with 9 bases matching TRBD2. Sequenced here: peripheral blood, sampled on day 0 of AZD1222 vaccination. The receptor was isolated from an adult in good health. In DNA, the CDR3 is TGCGCCAGCAGCCAAGAATTAGCGGGGGACTACAATGAGCAGTTCTTC. Protein: CASSQELAGDYNEQFF.